This section outlines one TCR beta chain sequence together with its context. Its antigen is unidentified. The repertoire was sequenced with immunoSEQ multiplex PCR; TCRdb's copy has only in-frame clones and lacks some. The sample contains around 35,000 clones, 84% of which appear only once. With 4 bases removed from V and 3 bases from J, the gap between germline ends came to 14 bases. Germline-derived CDR1 and CDR2 are SGHDT and YYEEEE. The CDR3 is made up of 14 amino acids. The data were obtained in a study of Siglec-9 on CD8 T cells in melanoma. Study results and limitations: An effector memory CD8+ subset marked by Siglec-9 reportedly appeared to gather in melanoma.

This receptor was taken from a human donor in good health. The sequenced material came from Siglec-9- CD8+ T cells sorted from blood. The genes are TRBV5-6 and TRBJ2-7; a weak D match, TRBD2 (7 bases). The DNA for the CDR3 is TGTGCCAGCAGCCTCGCGGGGGCCGGCTACGAGCAGTACTTC. The encoded protein is CASSLAGAGYEQYF.